Presented here are 27 T cell receptor beta chains from one specimen sequenced in a study of identical twins. TCRdb independently ran MiXCR on the 5' RACE reads; one entry per CDR3 protein. The repertoire consists of more than 400,000 distinct CDR3 sequences, with roughly 15% occurring once and the leading ten covering roughly 0.4%. This sample was also put to use in a study of yellow fever vaccine responses in identical twins.

Source material: CD4+ T cells sorted from blood. The receptors stem from a woman between 18 and 30 years old in good health.

This clonotype was seen more than once but under ten times. The chain is built from TRBV28 and TRBJ2-1, with 7 bases lining up with TRBD1. V was pared by 4 bases and J by 7 bases, with 7 bases of the junction left unmatched. Germline lookup yields CDR1 MDHEN and CDR2 SYDVKM. The CDR3 loop spans 14 amino acids. The CDR3 sequence: CASSSQQGKNEQFF. The CDR3 nucleotides read TGTGCCAGCAGTTCCCAACAGGGGAAGAATGAGCAGTTCTTC.

This clonotype came up a few times. The V call is TRBV5-5, the J call TRBJ2-3; D may match TRBD1 or TRBD2 (5 bases each). CDR3 length: 15 amino acids. The germline CDR1 and CDR2 sequences are SGHKS and YYEKEE (reference sequence). V dropped 3 bases and J dropped 4 bases, with 15 bases sitting between them. CDR3 residues: CASSCRRRGPDTQYF. CDR3 coding DNA: TGTGCCAGCAGCTGTAGGCGAAGGGGACCAGATACGCAGTATTTT.

This clonotype was counted a few times. The rearrangement uses TRBV29-1 and TRBJ2-3; 7 positions match TRBD2. Looked up from germline, CDR1 is SQVTM and CDR2 is ANQGSEA. V was pared by 4 bases and J by 5 bases, with 6 bases of the junction left unmatched. CDR3 length equals 13 residues. DNA of the CDR3: TGCAGCGTTGGTGCGGGAGTGAAAGATACGCAGTATTTT. Its protein is CSVGAGVKDTQYF.

This clonotype was observed a few times. The chain is built from TRBV7-7 and TRBJ2-1; D tentatively fits TRBD1 or TRBD2 (5 bases each). The CDR3 length is 16 residues. Germline loops: CDR1 SSHAT, CDR2 FNYEAQ (reference sequence). V gave up 2 bases and J gave up 0 bases, with 11 bases separating them. This CDR3 is CASSLSGPSSYNEQFF. The CDR3 DNA follows: TGTGCCAGCAGCTTATCGGGGCCGAGCTCCTACAATGAGCAGTTCTTC.

This clonotype was seen repeatedly, ten times or more. This chain uses TRBV20-1 with TRBJ1-4; 9 bases align to TRBD1. The CDR3 is 14 amino acids. Germline lookup yields CDR1 DFQATT and CDR2 SNEGSKA (reference sequence). V gave up 6 bases and J gave up 4 bases; unmatched junction bases: 6. CDR3 loop: CSAYPGQGNEKLFF. The CDR3 coding sequence is TGCAGTGCCTACCCGGGACAGGGTAATGAAAAACTGTTTTTT.

This chain uses TRBV5-1 with TRBJ2-2; D unclear. V was pared by 2 bases and J by 3 bases, with 17 bases between. Looked up from germline, CDR1 is SGHRS and CDR2 is YFSETQ. The CDR3 is made up of 17 amino acids. The CDR3 DNA reads as TGCGCCAGCAGCTTTCGTACGGGTCAGCACTACACCGGGGAGCTGTTTTTT. It codes for CASSFRTGQHYTGELFF.

V usage is TRBV2 and J usage is TRBJ2-6, with TRBD1 identical over 10 bases. Germline V CDR1 and CDR2: SNHLY, FYNNEI. Trimming cost V 5 bases and J 3 bases; bases outside gene matches: 4. CDR3 length: 16 amino acids. The CDR3 DNA follows: TGTGCCAGCAGTTCGACAGGGGGCGGTGGGGCCAACGTCCTGACTTTC. Its protein is CASSSTGGGGANVLTF.

J is TRBJ1-6 and V is TRBV5-1, with D uncertain. Germline V lookup: CDR1 SGHRS, CDR2 YFSETQ. Deletions cut 4 bases from V and 9 bases from J, with 14 bases between. CDR3 length: 14 amino acids. The CDR3 DNA reads TGCGCCAGCAGCCAACGTCACAGTGGTTCACCCCTCCACTTT. Amino acids: CASSQRHSGSPLHF.

There are a few counts of this clonotype. V and J are TRBV24-1 and TRBJ2-1, with 10 bases matching TRBD1. Germline lookup yields CDR1 KGHDR and CDR2 SFDVKD. CDR3 length: 16 amino acids. V lost 9 bases and J lost 3; bases outside the gene matches: 10. As DNA, the CDR3 is TGTGCCACCGGGGAAAGCGGGACAGGGGACTACAATGAGCAGTTCTTC. Protein: CATGESGTGDYNEQFF.

This clonotype has more than one count but fewer than ten. This sequence joins TRBV5-1 and TRBJ2-3, with 9 bases matching TRBD2. The V and J ends lost 3 bases and 0 bases, in that order; junction bases with no gene match: 5. CDR1 and CDR2 (germline): SGHRS, YFSETQ. The length of the CDR3 is 16 residues. CDR3 DNA: TGCGCCAGCAGCTATGCGGGAGGGCCGAGCACAGATACGCAGTATTTT. Translation: CASSYAGGPSTDTQYF.

This chain joins TRBV29-1 and TRBJ1-5; possible D gene TRBD1, 5 bases. The CDR3 is made up of 13 amino acids. Trimming removed 4 bases at V and 0 bases at J, with 7 bases between. Germline V gene data show CDR1 as SQVTM and CDR2 as ANQGSEA. In nucleotides, the CDR3 is TGCAGCGTTGGACAGAATAGCAATCAGCCCCAGCATTTT. It codes for CSVGQNSNQPQHF.

This clonotype was seen more than once but under ten times. The genes are TRBV11-2 and TRBJ2-2; the match to TRBD2 covers 11 bases. Germline V gene sequence: CDR1 SGHAT, CDR2 FQNNGV. The length of the CDR3 is 16 residues. V lost 4 bases, J lost 2 bases, and 3 bases stayed unmatched. DNA for the CDR3: TGTGCCAGCAGCTCGACTAGCGGGGTTAACACCGGGGAGCTGTTTTTT. Amino acids: CASSSTSGVNTGELFF.

This clonotype was detected only a few times. V usage is TRBV10-3 and J usage is TRBJ1-1; 7 bases are shared with TRBD1. Trimming at V came to 10 bases and at J to 4 bases, leaving 6 bases not matched to a gene. This CDR3 is built from 12 residues. Germline values: CDR1 ENHRY, CDR2 SYGVKD. CDR3 sequence: CATGTELTEAFF. CDR3 DNA sequence: TGTGCCACCGGGACAGAACTCACTGAAGCTTTCTTT.

The chain employs TRBV20-1 and TRBJ2-1, with D perhaps TRBD2 (5 bases). The CDR3 spans 13 residues. V was pared by 3 bases and J by 6 bases, with 12 bases between. Per the germline V gene, CDR1 is DFQATT and CDR2 is SNEGSKA (reference sequence). CDR3 nucleotides: TGCAGTGCTAGCCTAGGGAGAACCAATGAGCAGTTCTTC. This encodes CSASLGRTNEQFF.

This clonotype came up many times. The chain uses TRBV27 and TRBJ1-4; no clear D. The CDR3 is 16 amino acids. The V and J ends lost 5 bases and 0 bases respectively, with 13 bases between them. The germline gives CDR1 MNHEY, CDR2 SMNVEV (reference sequence). The CDR3 DNA is TGTGCCAGCAGTCCATACAGCCTTACAACTAATGAAAAACTGTTTTTT. It encodes CASSPYSLTTNEKLFF. Complete variable domain (other parts from reference TRBV27 and TRBJ1-4): EAQVTQNPRYLITVTGKKLTVTCSQNMNHEYMSWYRQDPGLGLRQIYYSMNVEVTDKGDVPEGYKVSRKEKRNFPLILESPSPNQTSLYFCASSPYSLTTNEKLFFGSGTQLSVL.

The gene calls are TRBV6-5 and TRBJ1-4; D is unresolved. The CDR3 has 15 residues. CDR1 MNHEY and CDR2 SVGAGI come from the germline V gene. Trimming removed 2 bases from V and 6 bases from J, with 13 bases in between. CDR3 coding DNA: TGTGCCAGCAGTTACATGGGCCGGCGGTATGAAAAACTGTTTTTT. This sequence encodes CASSYMGRRYEKLFF.

This clonotype showed up many times. This sequence joins TRBV6-2 or TRBV6-3 and TRBJ1-5; no clear D. V shed 6 bases and J shed 0 bases, with 12 bases lying between them. Germline loops: CDR1 MNHEY, CDR2 SVGEGT. CDR3 length: 15 residues. This CDR3 is CASSSDGISNQPQHF. DNA for the CDR3: TGTGCCAGCAGCTCCGACGGAATTAGCAATCAGCCCCAGCATTTT.

This clonotype turned up a few times. V gene TRBV5-1 combines with J gene TRBJ2-1; 9 nucleotides align to TRBD2. V was clipped by 3 bases and J by 4 bases; unmatched bases: 8. The length of the CDR3 is 16 residues. From germline, CDR1 is SGHRS and CDR2 YFSETQ. For the CDR3, the DNA is TGCGCCAGCAGCTCCCAAGCGGGAGGTACTTACAATGAGCAGTTCTTC. Protein sequence: CASSSQAGGTYNEQFF.

The chain carries TRBV12-3 or TRBV12-4 and TRBJ1-4, with 8 bases identical to TRBD1. This CDR3 region has 15 residues. V trimming: 6 bases; J trimming: 3 bases; junction bases outside the gene matches: 6. CDR3: CASSQHRGANEKLFF. In DNA, the CDR3 is TGTGCCAGCAGCCAGCACAGGGGGGCTAATGAAAAACTGTTTTTT.

This clonotype was observed a handful of times. The genes are TRBV12-3 or TRBV12-4 and TRBJ1-5; the D gene is possibly TRBD1 (5 bases). The V and J ends lost 6 bases and 4 bases respectively, with 19 bases between them. This CDR3 region has 16 residues. CDR3 DNA: TGTGCCAGCAGCCCCGACAAAGGGACGAGGAATCAGCCCCAGCATTTT. It codes for CASSPDKGTRNQPQHF.

The rearrangement uses TRBV4-1 and TRBJ2-1; TRBD2 agrees at 7 bases. There are 16 residues in the CDR3. V was clipped by 6 bases and J by 1 base; unmatched bases: 9. Looked up from germline, CDR1 is MGHRA and CDR2 is YSYEKL. This CDR3 is CASSPAGVPSYNEQFF. The CDR3 region has the DNA TGCGCCAGCAGTCCCGCGGGGGTACCGTCCTACAATGAGCAGTTCTTC.

The V call is TRBV18, the J call TRBJ1-5; TRBD1 agrees at 7 bases. Germline trimming cut 5 bases from V and 7 bases from J; bases unmatched to any gene: 5. Per the germline V gene, CDR1 is KGHSH and CDR2 is LQKENI. This CDR3 is built from 13 residues. This CDR3 is CASSYDRDQPQHF. The CDR3 coding sequence is TGTGCCAGCTCATACGACAGGGACCAGCCCCAGCATTTT. Complete variable domain (other parts from reference TRBV18 and TRBJ1-5): NAGVMQNPRHLVRRRGQEARLRCSPMKGHSHVYWYRQLPEEGLKFMVYLQKENIIDESGMPKERFSAEFPKEGPSILRIQQVVRGDSAAYFCASSYDRDQPQHFGDGTRLSIL.

This rearrangement joins TRBV5-6 to TRBJ2-7; no clear D. Trimming left V 4 bases short and J 3 bases short, with 14 bases between. This CDR3 is 14 amino acids long. Germline V gene sequence: CDR1 SGHDT, CDR2 YYEEEE. The CDR3 region is CASSMVFLVYEQYV. The CDR3 bases are TGTGCCAGCAGCATGGTTTTTTTGGTCTACGAGCAGTACGTC.

The chain combines TRBV12-3 or TRBV12-4 with TRBJ1-2; weak D call: TRBD1 (6 bases). The CDR3 length is 16 residues. V was clipped by 2 bases and J by 5 bases, with 18 bases between them. The CDR3 bases are TGTGCCAGCAGTTTATTGGGACAAATAGAGCTTTATGGCTACACCTTC. It specifies CASSLLGQIELYGYTF.

This clonotype was counted only a few times. The chain links TRBV10-3 to TRBJ2-2; TRBD1 agrees at 11 bases. The germline V gene encodes CDR1 ENHRY and CDR2 SYGVKD. V was clipped by 4 bases and J by 5 bases; unmatched bases: 3. The CDR3 loop spans 15 amino acids. CDR3 region: CAISGRDRGTGELFF. In DNA form, the CDR3 reads TGTGCCATCAGTGGCCGGGACAGGGGGACCGGGGAGCTGTTTTTT.

This clonotype turned up a few times. This chain connects TRBV21-1 to TRBJ2-1; the table's D call, TRBD2, has no DNA check behind it. TRBV21-1 is listed as a pseudogene. This CDR3 region has 16 residues. CDR3 DNA sequence: TGTGCCAGCAGCTTGGCTCAGGCTAGCGGGGTGAATGAGCAGTTCTTC. It specifies CASSLAQASGVNEQFF.

J is TRBJ1-5 and V is TRBV5-1, with D perhaps matching TRBD1 (5 bases). Trimming left V 1 base short and J 6 bases short, with 14 bases between. This CDR3 is built from 15 residues. Germline values: CDR1 SGHRS, CDR2 YFSETQ. The DNA for the CDR3 is TGCGCCAGCAGCTTGTCGGCAGGGTTGGGTCAGCCCCAGCATTTT. Its protein product is CASSLSAGLGQPQHF.